This T cell receptor (beta chain) was recorded in a study of T cells in Graves' hyperthyroidism and ophthalmopathy. Study results and caveats: Model-based prediction identified ophthalmopathy a median 6.5 months prior to its onset. Blood samples included most of the expanded thyroid clonotypes exceeding 0.001.

It was RNA transcripts that yielded the amplified TCR beta CDR3 regions. The TCR CDR3 was amplified in a first-round RT-PCR using the HTBI primer set. MiXCR was run by TCRdb on the multiplex PCR reads, yielding one entry per CDR3 protein. The data show fewer than 40,000 distinct CDR3 sequences, with roughly 50% seen just once and about a sixth held by the top ten. This clonotype has a single count. What it binds is unknown. Its ends do not fully match the called genes, so a read error is possible. Exclusions: uncontrolled infection, other autoimmune disease, pregnancy, lactation. The sequence was collected from a man aged 40-49 years with Graves' ophthalmopathy. Sample: blood.

CDR3 region: CASSLSWRGPKNIRYF. CDR3 in DNA: TGTGCCAGCAGTTTATCTTGGAGGGGACCCAAAAACATTCGGTACTTC. The chain uses TRBV7-2 and TRBJ2-4; D perhaps matches TRBD2 (6 bases). The CDR3 length is 16 residues. Germline V gene lookup returns CDR1 SGHTA and CDR2 FQGNSA. The entire variable domain, with the rest obtained from reference TRBV7-2 and TRBJ2-4, is as follows: GAGVSQSPSNKVTEKGKDVELRCDPISGHTALYWYRQSLGQGLEFLIYFQGNSAPDKSGLPSDRFSAERTGGSVSTLTIQRTQQEDSAVYLCASSLSWRGPKNIRYFGAGTRLSVL.